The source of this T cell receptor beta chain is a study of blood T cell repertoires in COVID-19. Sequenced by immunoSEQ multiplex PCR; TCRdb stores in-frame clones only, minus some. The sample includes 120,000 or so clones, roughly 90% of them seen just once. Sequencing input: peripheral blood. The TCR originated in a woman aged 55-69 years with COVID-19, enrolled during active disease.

The DNA for the CDR3 is TGTGCCAGCTCAGAGACAGGGGGGAACACTGAAGCTTTCTTT. This encodes CASSETGGNTEAFF. The V and J genes are TRBV18 and TRBJ1-1, with 9 bases aligning to TRBD1. Trimming took 5 bases from V and 1 from J; bases not matched to a gene: 2. CDR1 is KGHSH and CDR2 is LQKENI in the germline V gene. The CDR3 contains 14 residues. Full variable domain (missing parts from reference TRBV18 and TRBJ1-1): NAGVMQNPRHLVRRRGQEARLRCSPMKGHSHVYWYRQLPEEGLKFMVYLQKENIIDESGMPKERFSAEFPKEGPSILRIQQVVRGDSAAYFCASSETGGNTEAFFGQGTRLTVV.